This is a list of T cell receptor beta chains from one sample in a study of blood T cell repertoires in COVID-19. Produced via immunoSEQ multiplex PCR; TCRdb's table is partial and in-frame only. There are about 380,000 clones in the sample; more than 75% occur only once, and roughly 1.2% lies in the top ten. Specimen: PBMCs or T cells enriched from blood (not recorded which). These receptor sequences come from a woman under 30 who had recovered from COVID-19. CDR3s include the opening cysteine and the closing phenylalanine or tryptophan. A D gene is named only where the DNA matches it firmly. A clone size is listed for some rows: how often the clone was seen (once, few, many), or a class if it is expanded.

clone_size	v_call	d_call	j_call	cdr3_aa	cdr3_nt
few	TRBV6-5	TRBD1	TRBJ1-5	CASSRDRGDQPQHF	TGTGCCAGCAGTCGGGACAGGGGGGATCAGCCCCAGCATTTT
NA	TRBV7-9	NA	TRBJ2-7	CASTTTGEQYF	TGTGCCAGCACCACTACGGGCGAGCAGTACTTC
once	TRBV3-1/TRBV3-2	NA	TRBJ2-1	CASSLQVAYNEQFF	TGTGCCAGCAGCCTGCAGGTTGCCTACAATGAGCAGTTCTTC
NA	TRBV7-2	NA	TRBJ1-5	CASSFGRGVGQPQHF	TGTGCCAGCAGCTTTGGACGGGGGGTAGGTCAGCCCCAGCATTTT
once	TRBV11-2	TRBD1	TRBJ1-2	CASSSRQGVHGYTF	TGTGCCAGCAGCTCACGGCAGGGGGTTCATGGCTACACCTTC
NA	TRBV27	TRBD2	TRBJ2-1	CASSYGGAVEQFF	TGTGCCAGCAGTTACGGGGGGGCTGTTGAGCAGTTCTTC
NA	TRBV9	NA	TRBJ1-2	CASSAGKEESGYTF	TGTGCCAGCAGCGCAGGAAAAGAAGAAAGTGGCTACACCTTC
NA	TRBV12-3/TRBV12-4	NA	TRBJ1-4	CASSLRYGEKLFF	TGTGCCAGCAGTTTACGTTACGGTGAAAAACTGTTTTTT
NA	TRBV28	TRBD2	TRBJ2-1	CASSLIAGDSYNEQFF	TGTGCCAGCAGTTTGATAGCGGGGGACTCCTACAATGAGCAGTTCTTC
NA	TRBV6-1	TRBD1	TRBJ1-5	CASSATWTGVHQPQHF	TGTGCCAGCAGTGCAACCTGGACAGGGGTTCATCAGCCCCAGCATTTT
NA	TRBV4-1	TRBD1	TRBJ1-2	CASSQVGTGGPGYTF	TGCGCCAGCAGCCAAGTAGGGACAGGGGGCCCAGGCTACACCTTC
NA	TRBV6-5	TRBD1	TRBJ2-7	CASTGTGVGEQYF	TGTGCCAGTACCGGGACAGGGGTGGGGGAGCAGTACTTC
once	TRBV4-3	NA	TRBJ2-5	CASSQEWPWETQYF	TGCGCCAGCAGCCAAGAGTGGCCATGGGAGACCCAGTACTTC
once	TRBV7-2	TRBD1	TRBJ1-1	CASSPRGGTGASLAFF	TGTGCCAGCAGCCCAAGAGGCGGGACAGGGGCATCGCTAGCTTTCTTT
NA	TRBV15	NA	TRBJ2-1	CATSRGEGKKQFF	TGTGCCACCAGCAGAGGAGAGGGTAAAAAGCAGTTCTTC
NA	TRBV5-8	TRBD2	TRBJ2-7	CASSPGGGGASYEQYF	TGTGCCAGCAGCCCCGGGGGCGGGGGGGCCTCCTACGAGCAGTACTTC
NA	TRBV27	TRBD2	TRBJ2-1	CASSTRAGGAAGEQFF	TGTGCCAGCAGCACAAGAGCGGGGGGGGCGGCGGGTGAGCAGTTCTTC
NA	TRBV19	TRBD1	TRBJ1-5	CASSIDTGTGGLQHF	TGTGCCAGTAGTATAGACACCGGGACAGGGGGCCTCCAGCATTTT
once	TRBV28	TRBD1	TRBJ1-5	CASSKTGQVRYQPQHF	TGTGCCAGCAGTAAAACGGGACAGGTTCGTTATCAGCCCCAGCATTTT
NA	TRBV6-1	TRBD1	TRBJ1-1	CASSERGRGPEAFF	TGTGCCAGCAGTGAAAGAGGCAGGGGGCCGGAAGCTTTCTTT
NA	TRBV6-5	NA	TRBJ1-5	CASSVYTLQPQHF	TGTGCCAGCAGCGTCTATACGCTACAGCCCCAGCATTTT
NA	TRBV9	TRBD1	TRBJ1-1	CASSKTGGLSNTEAFF	TGTGCCAGCAGCAAAACAGGGGGGTTATCGAACACTGAAGCTTTCTTT
many	TRBV19	TRBD1	TRBJ2-7	CASGAPGTGGYEQYF	TGTGCCAGTGGAGCCCCCGGGACAGGGGGCTACGAGCAGTACTTC
NA	TRBV11-2	NA	TRBJ2-7	CASSLTGAYEQYF	TGTGCCAGCAGCCTTACCGGGGCCTACGAGCAGTACTTC
NA	TRBV7-2	TRBD1	TRBJ1-1	CASSLTGRINTEAFF	TGTGCCAGCAGCTTGACAGGGCGTATCAACACTGAAGCTTTCTTT
few	TRBV2	TRBD1	TRBJ1-4	CASSEVSGVWTGGGEKLFF	TGTGCCAGCAGTGAAGTCTCCGGTGTTTGGACAGGGGGTGGTGAAAAACTGTTTTTT
NA	TRBV5-6	NA	TRBJ2-1	CASSLARSEQFF	TGTGCCAGCAGCTTGGCCAGGTCTGAGCAGTTCTTC
NA	TRBV2	NA	TRBJ1-5	CAIREAGVGNQPQHF	TGTGCCATCCGAGAAGCAGGGGTGGGCAATCAGCCCCAGCATTTT
NA	TRBV7-2	NA	TRBJ1-3	CASSSRSSSGNTIYF	TGTGCCAGCAGCTCCCGAAGTAGTTCTGGAAACACCATATATTTT
NA	TRBV18	NA	TRBJ1-3	CASSPKAGSFSGNTIYF	TGTGCCAGCTCACCGAAAGCGGGCAGCTTCTCTGGAAACACCATATATTTT
NA	TRBV5-5	NA	TRBJ1-6	CASSLVAQGPVRTLHF	TGTGCCAGCAGCTTGGTGGCACAGGGCCCAGTAAGGACCCTCCACTTT
few	TRBV19	NA	TRBJ1-3	CASTPRSISGNTIYF	TGTGCCAGTACCCCCAGGTCTATCTCTGGAAACACCATATATTTT
NA	TRBV3-1/TRBV3-2	TRBD2	TRBJ2-1	CASSHSKGLAGGNEQFF	TGTGCCAGCAGCCACTCAAAGGGACTAGCGGGGGGGAATGAGCAGTTCTTC
once	TRBV7-3	TRBD1	TRBJ2-1	CASSSAGGRSYNEQFF	TGTGCCAGCAGCTCCGCAGGGGGTCGCTCCTACAATGAGCAGTTCTTC
NA	TRBV7-9	NA	TRBJ1-1	CASSPQGSFF	TGTGCCAGCAGCCCACAGGGCTCTTTCTTT
NA	TRBV5-1	TRBD1	TRBJ1-1	CASQPGQGNTEAFF	TGCGCCAGTCAGCCAGGACAGGGGAACACTGAAGCTTTCTTT
NA	TRBV9	NA	TRBJ1-5	CASSVDGRSNQPQHF	TGTGCCAGCAGCGTAGACGGTCGAAGCAATCAGCCCCAGCATTTT